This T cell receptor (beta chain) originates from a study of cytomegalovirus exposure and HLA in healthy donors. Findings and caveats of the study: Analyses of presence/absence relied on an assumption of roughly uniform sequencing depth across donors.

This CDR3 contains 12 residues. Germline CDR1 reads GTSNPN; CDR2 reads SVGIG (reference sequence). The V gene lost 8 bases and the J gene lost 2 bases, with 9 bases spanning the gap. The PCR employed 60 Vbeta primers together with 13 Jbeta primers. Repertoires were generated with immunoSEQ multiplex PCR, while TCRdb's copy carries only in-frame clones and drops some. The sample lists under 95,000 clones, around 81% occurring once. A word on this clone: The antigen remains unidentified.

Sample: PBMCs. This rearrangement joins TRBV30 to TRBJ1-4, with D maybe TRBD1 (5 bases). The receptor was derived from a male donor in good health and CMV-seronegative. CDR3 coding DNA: TGTGCCCAGGGTAGGACTAATGAAAAACTGTTTTTT. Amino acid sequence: CAQGRTNEKLFF.